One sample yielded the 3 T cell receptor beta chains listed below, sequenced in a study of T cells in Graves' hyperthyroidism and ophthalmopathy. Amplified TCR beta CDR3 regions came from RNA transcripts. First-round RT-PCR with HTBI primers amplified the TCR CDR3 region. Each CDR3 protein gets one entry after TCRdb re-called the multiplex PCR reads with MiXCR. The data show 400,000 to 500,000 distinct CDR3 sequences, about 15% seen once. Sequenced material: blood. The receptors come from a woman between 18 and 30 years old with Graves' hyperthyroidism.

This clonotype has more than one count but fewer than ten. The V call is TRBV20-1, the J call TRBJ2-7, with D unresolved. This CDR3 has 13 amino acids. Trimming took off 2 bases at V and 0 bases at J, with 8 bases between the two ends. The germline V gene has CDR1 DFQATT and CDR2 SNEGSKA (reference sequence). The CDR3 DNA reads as TGCAGTGCTAGAAGTGGGCCCTCCTACGAGCAGTACTTC. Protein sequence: CSARSGPSYEQYF.

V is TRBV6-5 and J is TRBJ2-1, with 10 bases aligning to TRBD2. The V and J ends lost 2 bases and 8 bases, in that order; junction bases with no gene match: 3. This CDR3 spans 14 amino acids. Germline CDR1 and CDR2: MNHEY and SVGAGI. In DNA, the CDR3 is TGTGCCAGCAGTTACCGCCTAGCGGGAGATGAGCAGTTCTTC. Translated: CASSYRLAGDEQFF.

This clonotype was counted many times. The CDR3 spells CASSQDPVTGTYEQYV. CDR3 coding DNA: TGTGCCAGCAGCCAAGATCCTGTGACAGGAACCTACGAGCAGTACGTC. V usage is TRBV3-1 and J usage is TRBJ2-7, with D maybe TRBD1 (6 bases). This CDR3 has 16 amino acids. V dropped 0 bases and J dropped 2 bases, with 14 bases sitting between them. CDR1 is LGHDT and CDR2 is YNNKEL in the germline V gene (reference sequence).